This T cell receptor beta chain originates from a study of cytomegalovirus exposure and HLA in healthy donors. This CDR3 is built from 13 residues. The ends were cut back, 6 bases at V and 9 bases at J, with 15 bases in the middle. Per germline, CDR1 MNHEY and CDR2 SVGAGI. Remarks on this clone: Its specificity is unknown.

PCR used 60 Vbeta primers and 13 Jbeta primers. Only in-frame clones appear in the TCRdb table, and some are missing; sequencing was by immunoSEQ multiplex PCR. The sample has just over 65,000 clones; 75% to 90% are singletons. Study results and limitations: When analyzed later, a missense DCLRE1C variant was found to be linked to TCR beta V- and J-gene trimming. Reports state that TCR beta sequences accurately predicted most subjects' HLA-A and HLA-B alleles. The majority of TCR sequences were rare, yet some public TCRs appeared in many donors.

The sequence came from a human donor in good health. Sequencing was done on a sample of PBMCs. The chain joins TRBV6-5 to TRBJ2-1; D may be TRBD2 (5 bases). Here the CDR3 reads CASRRATSGEQFF. CDR3 DNA sequence: TGTGCCAGCAGGCGGGCTACAAGCGGTGAGCAGTTCTTC.